This TCR beta chain was sequenced for a study of early T cells in non-severe SARS-CoV-2 infection (dated by TCRdb to the early 2020s). Background for the entire study: TCR sequencing used bulk RNA from unsorted whole blood, so alpha and beta chains could not be paired.

The investigation overall reported the following: VDJdb matching was skewed toward anti-spike CD8 responses, so virus-specific expansions were likely underestimated and private and CD4 specificities were missed.

Ends trimmed: V by 4 bases, J by 3 bases; bases unmatched to a gene: 9. There are 18 amino acids in the CDR3, from cysteine to phenylalanine inclusive. Only the CDR3 portion is preserved as DNA: 54 bases, with reading frame beginning at the first base. The germline V gene (reference sequence) specifies SEHNR as CDR1 and FQNEAQ as CDR2. A case-control design nested within a healthcare worker cohort in London, UK, was used, with weekly nasopharyngeal swab PCR tests and blood sampling performed. Between 23 and 31 March 2020, the week of the UK lockdown, healthcare workers were enrolled and then followed up weekly for as long as 16 weeks. Receptors were amplified or captured by 5' RACE. Sequenced on a NextSeq 500. The TCR library protocol attached unique molecular identifiers to individual cDNA molecules to correct for sequencing error and PCR bias. Both TCR alpha and beta chains were sequenced, and tight co-correlation was observed between alpha and beta sequence abundances in each sample. The paper's processing steps were these. V gene, J gene and CDR3 annotation of TCR sequences was performed with Decombinator V4. Expanded TCRs were defined as changing significantly between any two time points under a Poisson model with p below 0.0001. TCR abundances were normalised to the total number of TCRs sequenced per sample and expressed as counts per million. MAIT TCRs were defined by TRAV1-2 paired with TRAJ12, TRAJ20 or TRAJ33, and iNKT TCRs by TRAV10 paired with TRAJ18. VDJdb, accessed 1 November 2021, was searched for CMV, EBV and SARS-CoV-2 annotated TCRs, excluding TCRs annotated for multiple antigens. TCRdb reanalyzed the raw reads on its own, using fastp at Q25 for trimming and MiXCR for clone calling, and kept in-frame beta chains. Rows matching on CDR3 protein sequence are summarized as one entry with the most common DNA and genes. V and J calls and clone size were set by TCRdb, not the authors. The sample contains fewer than 120,000 distinct CDR3 sequences, around 12% of them found a single time. The ten most abundant clones make up 3% to 4.5% of the sample.

This clonotype was seen a handful of times. It lacks a known antigen. The input lacks base qualities; no much larger clone sits a single base away. Recombination connected TRBV7-9 to TRBJ2-1; 13 central nucleotides agree with TRBD2. The sample consisted of whole blood, taken at baseline. The clonotype comes from an adult who was a healthcare worker with PCR-confirmed SARS-CoV-2 infection or an uninfected control (not recorded which). The DNA sequence is as follows: TGTGCCAGCAGCTCTACCGGGACTAGCGGGACTAGCTACAATGAGCAGTTCTTC. This is translated as CASSSTGTSGTSYNEQFF. The CDR3, completed at both ends by the reference TRBV7-9 and TRBJ2-1 genes, gives the full variable domain DTGVSQNPRHKITKRGQNVTFRCDPISEHNRLYWYRQTLGQGPEFLTYFQNEAQLEKSRLLSDRFSAERPKGSFSTLEIQRTEQGDSAMYLCASSSTGTSGTSYNEQFFGPGTRLTVL.